The TCR beta chain under discussion was sequenced for a study of metastatic and nonmetastatic thyroid tumors (dated by TCRdb to 2018 to 2021). The study in broad terms: Repertoires from peripheral blood and from tumor or nodule tissue samples of malignant and benign thyroid patients were compared. Results the study describes overall, beyond this receptor: TCR beta diversity was reported as significantly higher in malignant tumors than in benign nodules, in both blood and tumor samples.

No patient had received any treatment before thyroid surgery. Using T-cell receptor beta sequencing, the study looked back at clinical samples from patients collected from the early 2010s to the late 2010s. The method behind the library was PCR. The instrument given in TCRdb is Illumina HiSeq 4000. High-throughput sequencing was used to profile the TCR beta-chain CDR3 region of every patient. On the study's bioinformatics: CDR3 differences across clinicopathological groups were used to build a classifier for discriminating distant-metastatic papillary thyroid cancer patients. Repertoire diversity was assessed with the Shannon index, and tumor-blood repertoire similarity with the Morisita-Horn index. TCRdb itself trimmed the public reads at Q25 with fastp, ran MiXCR and retained productive beta chains. The V and J calls follow TCRdb's processing rather than the paper's. The sample has approximately 40,000 clones on record, 28% of them singletons. 9.5% to 10% of the sample lies in the top ten.

This clone showed up many times. The antigen it binds to is not known. No per-base quality is available; no much larger clone lies one base away. Including the terminal cysteine and phenylalanine, the CDR3 comprises 15 residues. The retained sequence is limited to the CDR3, 45 bases, with the frame set at the first base. The germline V gene specifies ENHRY as CDR1 and SYGVKD as CDR2. V loses 2 bases of germline sequence and J loses 4 bases, and the interval between the two ends is 12 bases. The sequence came from a male donor with papillary thyroid cancer or a benign thyroid nodule (not recorded which). Some clones in this sample may be carry-over from other donors' samples. Recombination connected TRBV10-3 to TRBJ1-3, with the D gene uncertain. Specimen: blood. DNA sequence: TGTGCCATCAGTGAGGCGGGCTCTCTCGGAAACACCATATATTTT. Translated, it reads CAISEAGSLGNTIYF.